The rows below give T cell receptor beta chains drawn from one sample of a study of blood T cells in healthy people across ages. From the 5' RACE reads, TCRdb called clonotypes with MiXCR, one entry per CDR3 protein. This sample has approximately 350,000 distinct CDR3 sequences, with roughly half found just once. Source material: blood. The receptors were sampled from a man aged 60 to 69 in good health. Each CDR3 is given with its conserved first and last residue. The D gene is left open where the match is weak. Clone sizes are given selectively: once, few, many, or a class where the clone is expanded.

17,TRBJ1-4,.,TRBV5-1,.,TGCGCCAGCAGCCCGGACAGTTCTTTCCAGGGTGTGGAAAAACTGTTTTTT,CASSPDSSFQGVEKLFF
14,TRBJ1-2,few,TRBV28,TRBD1,TGTGCCAGCAGCTCCAGGACAGGGTGGGGTGGCTACACCTTC,CASSSRTGWGGYTF
16,TRBJ2-5,.,TRBV20-1,.,TGCAGTGCTAGAGACCCGGGACTTAGAGGGGGAGAGACCCAGTACTTC,CSARDPGLRGGETQYF
16,TRBJ2-4,.,TRBV6-1,TRBD1,TGTGCCAGCAGTGAAGAGGGGACAGGGGGCTTAAACATTCAGTACTTC,CASSEEGTGGLNIQYF
14,TRBJ2-3,.,TRBV6-1,TRBD2,TGTGCCAGCAGTGTGGTAGCGGGGTCAGATACGCAGTATTTT,CASSVVAGSDTQYF
11,TRBJ2-7,.,TRBV12-3/TRBV12-4,.,TGTGCCAGCAGTTTGGCGGGGCATCAGTACTTC,CASSLAGHQYF
15,TRBJ1-2,few,TRBV6-6,.,TGTGCCAGCAGTTACTCAGGGGCGCCGGGCTATGGCTACACCTTC,CASSYSGAPGYGYTF
14,TRBJ2-7,.,TRBV9,.,TGTGCCAGCAGCGTGGGACCAGGGTCCGACGAGCAGTACTTC,CASSVGPGSDEQYF
14,TRBJ2-2,.,TRBV10-3,.,TGTGCCATCAGCCCCGACAGCAACACCGGGGAGCTGTTTTTT,CAISPDSNTGELFF
13,TRBJ1-2,.,TRBV6-5,.,TGTGCCAGCAGTTACTCGAGACTTCATGGCTACACCTTC,CASSYSRLHGYTF
14,TRBJ2-7,many,TRBV6-5,TRBD1,TGTGCCAGCAGAAAGACAGGGCATAGATGCGAGCAGTACTTC,CASRKTGHRCEQYF
12,TRBJ2-5,.,TRBV12-3/TRBV12-4,.,TGTGCCAGCAAGGGGGGGAGGGATGAGCAGTACTTC,CASKGGRDEQYF
14,TRBJ2-1,once,TRBV29-1,TRBD2,TGCAGCGTCCACGGGGGGGCGTCCTACAATGAGCAGTTCTTC,CSVHGGASYNEQFF
13,TRBJ2-5,.,TRBV7-9,.,TGTGCCAGCAGCGGGAATCACCGGGAGACCCAGTACTTC,CASSGNHRETQYF
15,TRBJ2-5,.,TRBV20-1,.,TGCAGTGCTAGGGCGCTTCTCCGATTCCAAGAGACCCAGTACTTC,CSARALLRFQETQYF
16,TRBJ2-7,few,TRBV9,TRBD1,TGTGCCAGCAGCGGATTACCGGGACAGTTCTTTTACGAGCAGTACTTC,CASSGLPGQFFYEQYF
15,TRBJ2-3,.,TRBV27,TRBD2,TGTGCCAGCAGTGAGACTAGCGGACTCACAGATACGCAGTATTTT,CASSETSGLTDTQYF
15,TRBJ2-3,once,TRBV20-1,.,TGCAGTGCTAGAGCCCGTGGCAGTTACACAGATACGCAGTATTTT,CSARARGSYTDTQYF
17,TRBJ1-6,few,TRBV7-9,TRBD1,TGTGCCAGCAGCCCGGGACAGTCTAGTTACTATAATTCACCCCTCCACTTT,CASSPGQSSYYNSPLHF
13,TRBJ2-7,.,TRBV6-5,TRBD2,TGTGCCAGCACTCGGGGACTATCTTACGAGCAGTACTTC,CASTRGLSYEQYF
15,TRBJ2-5,.,TRBV6-5,.,TGTGCCAGCAGGTCCGGGGCAATTCCTCAAGAGACCCAGTACTTC,CASRSGAIPQETQYF
15,TRBJ2-1,.,TRBV4-2,TRBD2,TGTGCCAGCAGCCAAGCTAGCGGGGCGTACAATGAGCAGTTCTTC,CASSQASGAYNEQFF
16,TRBJ1-2,.,TRBV20-1,.,TGCAGTGCTAGAGGGACCGGAGGGGCTAGAAGCTATGGCTACACCTTC,CSARGTGGARSYGYTF
14,TRBJ2-1,.,TRBV4-2,.,TGTGCCAGCAGCCAAGATCGACAGGGAGGTTATAAGTTCTTC,CASSQDRQGGYKFF
15,TRBJ2-3,.,TRBV30,.,TGTGCCGCGATCAGGTTCTCGCCGGACACAGATACGCAGTATTTT,CAAIRFSPDTDTQYF
15,TRBJ2-7,.,TRBV7-2,.,TGTGCCAGCAGCTCTGGTCCGCCTAGCTCGTACGAGCAGTACTTC,CASSSGPPSSYEQYF
16,TRBJ2-3,.,TRBV18,.,TGTGCCAGCTCACCAACACAGCTCTCGGCCACAGATACGCAGTATTTT,CASSPTQLSATDTQYF
13,TRBJ2-7,few,TRBV7-2,.,TGTGCCAGCAGCTTAATGTTGGGCGACGAGCAGTACTTC,CASSLMLGDEQYF
16,TRBJ1-5,.,TRBV6-2/TRBV6-3,TRBD1,TGTGCCAGCAGTTACTCGGGGCAGGGGGCAAATCAGCCCCAGCATTTT,CASSYSGQGANQPQHF
12,TRBJ2-7,few,TRBV5-1,.,TGCGCCAGCCTCCGGGACACCTACGAGCAGTACTTC,CASLRDTYEQYF
12,TRBJ1-2,.,TRBV30,.,TGTGCCTGGAGGGTAGCTAACTATGGCTACACCTTC,CAWRVANYGYTF
14,TRBJ2-1,.,TRBV12-3/TRBV12-4,.,TGTGCCAGCAGTTCAGCCGACGTCAGGCGGGAGCAGTTCTTC,CASSSADVRREQFF
11,TRBJ2-1,.,TRBV2,.,TGTGCCGGCAGGGGTGGGGTTGAGCAGTTCTTC,CAGRGGVEQFF
15,TRBJ1-1,.,TRBV28,TRBD1,TGTGCCAGCAGCTCCGTGGGACAGGGGAACACTGAAGCTTTCTTT,CASSSVGQGNTEAFF
13,TRBJ1-4,.,TRBV29-1,.,TGCAGCGTTGGATTCGGGGGGGGAGAAAAACTGTTTTTT,CSVGFGGGEKLFF